These 28 T cell receptor beta chains originate from one sample sequenced in a study of blood T cell repertoires in COVID-19. Generated by immunoSEQ multiplex PCR, the TCRdb table keeps only in-frame clones and is missing some. Seen here are fewer than 70,000 clones, around nine tenths observed once, and the top ten hold 3.5%. Material for sequencing was peripheral blood. Receptor source: a human donor in a cohort sampled during active COVID-19.

This clone appeared a single time. This sequence joins TRBV3-1 (or the pseudogene TRBV3-2) and TRBJ2-1, with a possible D match to TRBD1 (6 bases). In germline, CDR1 is LGHDT, CDR2 YNNKEL (reference sequence). The CDR3 runs 14 residues. Trimming stripped 4 bases from V and 4 bases from J, with 11 bases between. The CDR3, as DNA: TGTGCCAGCAGCCGAGTAGGGGGATACAATGAGCAGTTCTTC. Protein product: CASSRVGGYNEQFF.

This rearrangement joins TRBV11-2 to TRBJ1-1; D uncertain. The germline CDR1 and CDR2 sequences are SGHAT and FQNNGV. Trimming stripped 5 bases from V and 1 base from J, with 11 bases between. The CDR3 has 14 amino acids. The CDR3 DNA follows: TGTGCCAGCAGCCCCTTGCGTTCGAACACTGAAGCTTTCTTT. Translating it yields CASSPLRSNTEAFF.

The CDR3 loop reads CASSWTGGNGNEKLFF. CDR3 sequence (DNA): TGTGCCAGTAGCTGGACAGGGGGCAATGGTAATGAAAAACTGTTTTTT. The chain carries TRBV19 and TRBJ1-4, with 11 bases that match TRBD1. V lost 6 bases, J lost 4 bases, and 7 bases stayed unmatched. Germline CDR1 reads LNHDA; CDR2 reads SQIVND (reference sequence). The CDR3 sequence is 16 residues long. Complete variable domain (other parts from reference TRBV19 and TRBJ1-4): DGGITQSPKYLFRKEGQNVTLSCEQNLNHDAMYWYRQDPGQGLRLIYYSQIVNDFQKGDIAEGYSVSREKKESFPLTVTSAQKNPTAFYLCASSWTGGNGNEKLFFGSGTQLSVL.

The V gene is TRBV7-9, the J gene TRBJ2-7, with 9 bases aligning to TRBD2. This CDR3 has 15 residues. Trimming cost V 3 bases and J 1 base; bases outside gene matches: 4. Per germline, CDR1 SEHNR and CDR2 FQNEAQ (reference sequence). The chain's CDR3 is CASSFTTSGSYEQYF. CDR3 sequence (DNA): TGTGCCAGCAGCTTCACCACTAGCGGGTCCTACGAGCAGTACTTC.

The chain links TRBV18 to TRBJ1-3, with D uncertain. The CDR3 runs 14 residues. V was trimmed by 2 bases and J by 3 bases, leaving 8 bases between them. Per germline, CDR1 KGHSH and CDR2 LQKENI. The CDR3 loop is CASSPSGYGNTIYF. CDR3 bases: TGTGCCAGCTCACCATCGGGGTATGGAAACACCATATATTTT.

The chain links TRBV21-1 to TRBJ2-2; TRBD1 is the table's D call and was not checked against the DNA. TRBV21-1 is a pseudogene segment. CDR3 size: 17 residues. CDR3 in DNA: TGTGCCAGCAGCAAAGCACACAGGGGGCCGAACACCGGGGAGCTGTTTTTT. This sequence encodes CASSKAHRGPNTGELFF.

The chain employs TRBV11-2 and TRBJ1-4, with a possible D match to TRBD1 (5 bases). CDR1 SGHAT and CDR2 FQNNGV come from the germline V gene. The V gene lost 5 bases and the J gene lost 10 bases, with 20 bases spanning the gap. The CDR3 sequence is 15 residues long. DNA of the CDR3: TGTGCCAGCAGCCCGTTGCAGGGACTCCTGGCAAAACTGTTTTTT. Its translation: CASSPLQGLLAKLFF.

This sequence joins TRBV27 and TRBJ2-3; D might be TRBD1 (5 bases). V dropped 8 bases and J dropped 4 bases, with 16 bases sitting between them. CDR1 is MNHEY, CDR2 SMNVEV, per germline (reference sequence). There are 14 residues in the CDR3. The CDR3 sequence: CASGHKGEPDTQYF. The CDR3 coding sequence is TGTGCCAGCGGGCATAAAGGGGAACCAGATACGCAGTATTTT.

J is TRBJ2-1 and V is TRBV19; D is undetermined. V was clipped by 5 bases and J by 3 bases, with 8 bases between them. The V gene's germline CDR1 is LNHDA and CDR2 SQIVND (reference sequence). This CDR3 is 13 amino acids long. CDR3 region: CASSPRGYNEQFF. CDR3 nucleotides: TGTGCCAGTAGTCCCAGAGGCTACAATGAGCAGTTCTTC.

CDR3 sequence reads: CASSVMGGRKDTQYF. For the CDR3, the DNA is TGTGCCAGCAGCGTCATGGGTGGGAGGAAAGATACGCAGTATTTT. The J gene is TRBJ2-3, the V gene TRBV11-1, with a weak D call TRBD2 (6 bases). V shed 5 bases and J shed 5 bases, with 17 bases lying between them. The CDR3 is 15 residues long. Germline V lookup: CDR1 SGHAT, CDR2 FQDESV (reference sequence). Variable domain in full (rest from reference TRBV11-1 and TRBJ2-3): EAEVAQSPRYKITEKSQAVAFWCDPISGHATLYWYRQILGQGPELLVQFQDESVVDDSQLPKDRFSAERLKGVDSTLKIQPAELGDSAMYLCASSVMGGRKDTQYFGPGTRLTVL.

The genes are TRBV7-3 and TRBJ1-5; D is unresolved. Germline V gives CDR1 SGHTA, CDR2 FQGTGA. V was shortened by 2 bases and J by 1 base, with 3 bases between the two germline ends. This CDR3 has 13 residues. The CDR3 reads CASSLQSNQPQHF. The CDR3 coding sequence is TGTGCCAGCAGCTTACAGAGCAATCAGCCCCAGCATTTT.

The chain recombines TRBV27 with TRBJ1-5; D unclear. Germline lookup yields CDR1 MNHEY and CDR2 SMNVEV (reference sequence). V was pared by 0 bases and J by 7 bases, with 19 bases between. The CDR3 length is 17 residues. CDR3 protein: CASSLSMKGRDGQPQHF. The DNA for the CDR3 is TGTGCCAGCAGTTTATCCATGAAAGGACGGGATGGCCAGCCCCAGCATTTT.

The chain recombines TRBV6-1 with TRBJ2-1; a weak D match, TRBD2 (7 bases). Germline CDR1 is MNHNS and CDR2 is SASEGT. The V end was cut by 3 bases, the J end by 6 bases, with 21 bases between. This CDR3 comprises 17 residues. The DNA for the CDR3 is TGTGCCAGCAGTGATACGGGGGGCTTGGGGCTGGGCAATGAGCAGTTCTTC. Residues: CASSDTGGLGLGNEQFF.

J is TRBJ1-2 and V is TRBV6-5; the D gene is possibly TRBD1 (5 bases). The germline V gene encodes CDR1 MNHEY and CDR2 SVGAGI. The CDR3 spans 14 residues. Trimming stripped 8 bases from V and 8 bases from J, with 21 bases between. The DNA of the CDR3 is TGTGCCAGCGGGGGAGGGGCCGCCAGACCCGGCTACACCTTC. Amino acid sequence: CASGGGAARPGYTF.

The V and J genes are TRBV11-3 and TRBJ2-2; a possible D gene is TRBD2 (5 bases). With 4 bases removed from V and 5 bases from J, the gap between germline ends came to 8 bases. The length of the CDR3 is 13 residues. Germline assignment: CDR1 SGHNT and CDR2 YENEEA. The CDR3 protein is CASSSEGTGELFF. The CDR3, as DNA: TGTGCCAGCAGCTCTGAGGGAACCGGGGAGCTGTTTTTT.

In its sample, this clone was seen once. The chain links TRBV5-8 to TRBJ2-3; 9 bases map to TRBD2. Germline CDR1 reads SGHTS; CDR2 reads YDEGEE. The V segment lost 5 bases and the J segment 0 bases; nucleotides outside the gene matches: 19. The CDR3 spans 20 residues. This CDR3 is CASRAIAGDWSFSSTDTQYF. The CDR3 nucleotides read TGTGCCAGCAGGGCGATAGCGGGGGATTGGAGTTTCTCTAGCACAGATACGCAGTATTTT.

This clone was picked up a small number of times. The rearrangement uses TRBV29-1 and TRBJ1-1, with TRBD1 matching over 8 bases. V was pared by 5 bases and J by 5 bases, with 10 bases of the junction left unmatched. CDR1 and CDR2 (germline): SQVTM, ANQGSEA. This CDR3 is 14 amino acids long. The CDR3: CSVHQGQERTEAFF. The CDR3 DNA is TGCAGCGTTCACCAGGGACAGGAACGGACTGAAGCTTTCTTT.

The J gene is TRBJ2-1, the V gene TRBV5-1; 10 bases fit TRBD2. CDR3 size: 15 residues. Germline lookup yields CDR1 SGHRS and CDR2 YFSETQ. With V trimmed by 5 bases and J by 5 bases, 7 bases remained unmatched. The CDR3 region has the DNA TGCGCCAGCAGGCTGAGCGGGAGGGTCGACAATGAGCAGTTCTTC. Its translation: CASRLSGRVDNEQFF.

The rearrangement uses TRBV19 and TRBJ1-6, with TRBD1 as a possible D gene (6 bases). Germline V CDR1 and CDR2: LNHDA, SQIVND (reference sequence). The CDR3 sequence is 17 residues long. V lost 5 bases and J 3 bases, leaving 17 bases between the germline ends. The CDR3, as DNA: TGTGCCAGTAGTCTAAGACCCGGGACAAACTATAATTCACCCCTCCACTTT. It yields the protein CASSLRPGTNYNSPLHF.

The chain employs TRBV3-1 (or the pseudogene TRBV3-2) and TRBJ1-2, with D perhaps TRBD1 (5 bases). Germline V gene data show CDR1 as LGHDT and CDR2 as YNNKEL (reference sequence). This CDR3 region has 15 residues. The ends were cut back, 0 bases at V and 6 bases at J, with 14 bases in the middle. DNA for the CDR3: TGTGCCAGCAGCCAAGATCTGGGGCAGGATGATGGCTACACCTTC. Its translation: CASSQDLGQDDGYTF.

This chain uses TRBV10-1 with TRBJ2-2, with 10 positions matching TRBD1. Germline CDR1 WNHNN, CDR2 SYGVQD (reference sequence). The CDR3 is 15 residues long. The ends lost 5 bases at V and 4 bases at J; junction bases unmatched: 4. The CDR3 sequence is CASSLGQGTTGELFF. The CDR3 DNA sequence: TGCGCCAGCAGTTTGGGACAGGGGACCACCGGGGAGCTGTTTTTT.

This clone was seen once. The V and J genes are TRBV7-2 and TRBJ2-1; D is unclear. This CDR3 contains 14 residues. Germline values: CDR1 SGHTA, CDR2 FQGNSA. V was clipped by 2 bases and J by 5 bases, with 10 bases between them. The CDR3 protein is CASSLIQYNNEQFF. The CDR3 DNA follows: TGTGCCAGCAGCTTAATACAGTACAACAATGAGCAGTTCTTC. The full variable domain, rest sourced from reference TRBV7-2 and TRBJ2-1, is GAGVSQSPSNKVTEKGKDVELRCDPISGHTALYWYRQSLGQGLEFLIYFQGNSAPDKSGLPSDRFSAERTGGSVSTLTIQRTQQEDSAVYLCASSLIQYNNEQFFGPGTRLTVL.

The chain is built from TRBV11-2 and TRBJ2-3, with 8 positions matching TRBD2. Germline V gene lookup returns CDR1 SGHAT and CDR2 FQNNGV. CDR3 length equals 12 residues. Trimming at V came to 3 bases and at J to 14 bases, leaving 7 bases not matched to a gene. The CDR3 reads CASSFPGSGRYF. CDR3 DNA sequence: TGTGCCAGCAGCTTTCCGGGAAGCGGGAGGTATTTT.

V and J are TRBV6-5 and TRBJ1-6, with D perhaps matching TRBD1 (6 bases). V was shortened by 0 bases and J by 5 bases, with 11 bases between the two germline ends. Germline lookup yields CDR1 MNHEY and CDR2 SVGAGI. CDR3 length: 16 residues. DNA of the CDR3: TGTGCCAGCAGTTACTCGCAGGGGCCTGATAATTCACCCCTCCACTTT. Translated: CASSYSQGPDNSPLHF.

This chain links TRBV19 with TRBJ1-4; weak D call: TRBD1 (5 bases). The CDR3 contains 15 residues. The germline gives CDR1 LNHDA, CDR2 SQIVND (reference sequence). V was shortened by 4 bases and J by 4 bases, with 13 bases between the two germline ends. Here the CDR3 reads CASSTPRGNNEKLFF. In DNA form, the CDR3 reads TGTGCCAGTAGTACCCCTCGGGGGAATAATGAAAAACTGTTTTTT. The full variable domain, with the rest looked up from reference TRBV19 and TRBJ1-4, is DGGITQSPKYLFRKEGQNVTLSCEQNLNHDAMYWYRQDPGQGLRLIYYSQIVNDFQKGDIAEGYSVSREKKESFPLTVTSAQKNPTAFYLCASSTPRGNNEKLFFGSGTQLSVL.

The J gene is TRBJ2-7, the V gene TRBV19; the match to TRBD1 covers 8 bases. The ends lost 3 bases at V and 3 bases at J; junction bases unmatched: 4. This CDR3 region has 14 residues. CDR1 LNHDA and CDR2 SQIVND come from the germline V gene (reference sequence). CDR3: CASSMRDRLYEQYF. CDR3 DNA sequence: TGTGCCAGTAGTATGAGGGACAGGCTCTACGAGCAGTACTTC.

The chain's CDR3 is CASSPRVLFYGYTF. The CDR3 DNA reads as TGTGCCAGCAGTCCCCGTGTTCTATTCTATGGCTACACCTTC. This rearrangement joins TRBV28 to TRBJ1-2; D ambiguous. V was clipped by 5 bases and J by 4 bases, with 14 bases between them. This CDR3 is built from 14 residues. Germline V lookup: CDR1 MDHEN, CDR2 SYDVKM.

The chain has TRBV4-3 and TRBJ2-3; D unclear. The CDR3 has 13 residues. V was trimmed by 0 bases and J by 10 bases, leaving 11 bases between them. From germline, CDR1 is LGHNA and CDR2 YSLEER. The CDR3 loop is CASSQDHSSPQYF. The CDR3 coding sequence is TGCGCCAGCAGCCAAGATCACTCTTCACCGCAGTATTTT.